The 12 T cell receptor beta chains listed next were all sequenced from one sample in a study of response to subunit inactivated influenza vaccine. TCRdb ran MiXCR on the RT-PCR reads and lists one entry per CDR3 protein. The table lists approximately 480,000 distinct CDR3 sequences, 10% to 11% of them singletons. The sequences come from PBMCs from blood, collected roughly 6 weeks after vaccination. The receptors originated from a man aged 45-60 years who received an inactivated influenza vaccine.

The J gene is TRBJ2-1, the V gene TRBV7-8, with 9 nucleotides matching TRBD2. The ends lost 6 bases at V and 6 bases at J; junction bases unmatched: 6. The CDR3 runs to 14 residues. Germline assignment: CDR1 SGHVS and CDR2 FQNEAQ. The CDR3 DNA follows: TGTGCCAGCAGGATAGCGGGAGATGGCAATGAGCAGTTCTTC. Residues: CASRIAGDGNEQFF.

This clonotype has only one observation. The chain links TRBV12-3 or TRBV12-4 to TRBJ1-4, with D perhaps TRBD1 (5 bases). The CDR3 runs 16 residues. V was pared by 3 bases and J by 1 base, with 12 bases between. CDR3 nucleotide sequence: TGTGCCAGCAGTTTGACACCAGGGAGAACTAATGAAAAACTGTTTTTT. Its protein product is CASSLTPGRTNEKLFF.

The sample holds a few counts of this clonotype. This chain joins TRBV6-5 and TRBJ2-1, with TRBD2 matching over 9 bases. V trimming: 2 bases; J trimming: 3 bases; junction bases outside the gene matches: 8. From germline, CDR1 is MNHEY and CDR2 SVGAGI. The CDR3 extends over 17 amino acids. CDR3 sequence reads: CASSYHPPSGVYNEQFF. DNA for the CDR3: TGTGCCAGCAGTTACCACCCCCCTAGCGGGGTCTACAATGAGCAGTTCTTC.

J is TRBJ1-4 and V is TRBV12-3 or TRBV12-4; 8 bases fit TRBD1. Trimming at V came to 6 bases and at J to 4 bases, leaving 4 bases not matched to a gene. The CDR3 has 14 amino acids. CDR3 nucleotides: TGTGCCAGCAGCAGGACAGGGAATAATGAAAAACTGTTTTTT. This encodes CASSRTGNNEKLFF.

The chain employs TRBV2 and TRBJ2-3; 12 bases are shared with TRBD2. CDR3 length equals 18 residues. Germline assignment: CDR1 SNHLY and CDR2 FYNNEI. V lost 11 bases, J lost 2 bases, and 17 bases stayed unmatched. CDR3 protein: CAFSLSGLAGGPTDTQYF. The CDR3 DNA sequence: TGTGCCTTCAGTTTATCAGGTCTAGCGGGAGGGCCCACAGATACGCAGTATTTT. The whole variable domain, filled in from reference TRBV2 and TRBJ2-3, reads EPEVTQTPSHQVTQMGQEVILRCVPISNHLYFYWYRQILGQKVEFLVSFYNNEISEKSEIFDDQFSVERPDGSNFTLKIRSTKLEDSAMYFCAFSLSGLAGGPTDTQYFGPGTRLTVL.

The CDR3 is CASSLVSGNTDTQYF. Here the CDR3 DNA reads TGCGCCAGCAGCTTGGTTAGCGGGAACACAGATACGCAGTATTTT. V and J are TRBV5-1 and TRBJ2-3, with 8 bases that match TRBD2. This CDR3 spans 15 amino acids. The germline gives CDR1 SGHRS, CDR2 YFSETQ. The V and J ends lost 0 bases and 2 bases, in that order; junction bases with no gene match: 2.

The CDR3, as DNA: TGTGCCAGCAGTTCCCCCCCCCCAGATACGCAGTATTTT. Encoded protein: CASSSPPPDTQYF. The chain links TRBV28 to TRBJ2-3; no clear D gene. CDR1 and CDR2 (germline): MDHEN, SYDVKM. V shed 4 bases and J shed 4 bases, with 9 bases lying between them. The CDR3 spans 13 residues.

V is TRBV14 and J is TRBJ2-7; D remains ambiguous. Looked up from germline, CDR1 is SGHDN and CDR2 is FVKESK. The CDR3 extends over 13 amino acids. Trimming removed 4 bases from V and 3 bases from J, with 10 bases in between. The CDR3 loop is CASSPTPYYEQYF. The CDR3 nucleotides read TGTGCCAGCAGCCCGACACCCTACTACGAGCAGTACTTC.

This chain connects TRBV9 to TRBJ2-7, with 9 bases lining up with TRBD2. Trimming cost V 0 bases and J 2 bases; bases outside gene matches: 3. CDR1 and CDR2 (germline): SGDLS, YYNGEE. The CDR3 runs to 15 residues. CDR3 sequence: CASSVGGRAPYEQYF. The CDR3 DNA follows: TGTGCCAGCAGCGTAGGCGGGAGGGCCCCCTACGAGCAGTACTTC.

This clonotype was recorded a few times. The CDR3, as DNA: TGTGCCAGCAGCTACCACCCCTGGGCAGGACCCCAGGACTATGGCTACACCTTC. Its translation is CASSYHPWAGPQDYGYTF. This sequence joins TRBV7-8 and TRBJ1-2; D is uncertain. Trimming pared 4 bases from V and 3 bases from J, leaving 24 bases between. CDR1 and CDR2 from the germline V gene are SGHVS and FQNEAQ. The CDR3 covers 18 residues.

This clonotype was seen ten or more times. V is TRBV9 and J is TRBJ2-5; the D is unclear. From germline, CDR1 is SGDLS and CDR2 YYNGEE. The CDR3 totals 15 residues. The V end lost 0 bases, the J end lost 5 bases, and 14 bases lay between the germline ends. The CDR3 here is CASSVAAGARETQYF. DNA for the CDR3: TGTGCCAGCAGCGTAGCGGCAGGAGCGAGGGAGACCCAGTACTTC.

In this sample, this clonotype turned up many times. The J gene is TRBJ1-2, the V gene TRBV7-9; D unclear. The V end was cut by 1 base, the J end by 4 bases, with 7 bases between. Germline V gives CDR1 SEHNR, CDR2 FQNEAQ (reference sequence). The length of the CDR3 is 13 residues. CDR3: CASSLDQFYGYTF. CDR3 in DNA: TGTGCCAGCAGCTTAGATCAATTCTATGGCTACACCTTC. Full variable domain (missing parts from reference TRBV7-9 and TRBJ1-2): DTGVSQNPRHKITKRGQNVTFRCDPISEHNRLYWYRQTLGQGPEFLTYFQNEAQLEKSRLLSDRFSAERPKGSFSTLEIQRTEQGDSAMYLCASSLDQFYGYTFGSGTRLTVV.